This TCR beta chain was sequenced for a study of human T cells and chemical hapten exposure. This clonotype was recorded at least ten times. TCRdb reprocessed the RACE reads with MiXCR, giving one entry per CDR3 protein. The sample includes around 250,000 distinct CDR3 sequences, more than 6.5% seen only once; the top ten take approximately 2.3%. Specified time point: pre-sensitization, week 0. Noted treatment: therapeutic diphenylcyclopropenone sensitization with weekly scalp DPC. Germline V gene lookup returns CDR1 SQVTM and CDR2 ANQGSEA. Germline trimming cut 2 bases from V and 4 bases from J; bases unmatched to any gene: 5. This CDR3 has 15 residues.

This clonotype was obtained from a woman aged 40 to 49 with alopecia areata. Some clones in this sample may be carry-over from other donors' samples. Sequencing was performed on whole blood, taken in connection with sensitization to the hapten diphenylcyclopropenone (DPC). This rearrangement joins TRBV29-1 to TRBJ2-3, with 11 nucleotides matching TRBD2. The CDR3 spells CSVERTSGSADTQYF. CDR3 DNA sequence: TGCAGCGTTGAACGAACTAGCGGGAGTGCAGATACGCAGTATTTT.